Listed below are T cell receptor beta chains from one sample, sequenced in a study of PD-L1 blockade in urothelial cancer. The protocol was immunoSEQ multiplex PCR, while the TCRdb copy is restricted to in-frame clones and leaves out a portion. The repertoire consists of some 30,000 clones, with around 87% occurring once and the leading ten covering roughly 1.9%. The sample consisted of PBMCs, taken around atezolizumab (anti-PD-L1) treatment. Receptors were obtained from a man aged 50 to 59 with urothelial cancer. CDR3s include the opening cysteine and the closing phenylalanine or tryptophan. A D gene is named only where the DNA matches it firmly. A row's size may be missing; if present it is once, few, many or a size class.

CDR3 protein: CASSQHKEKLFF
CDR3 DNA: TGCGCCAGCAGCCAGCACAAGGAAAAACTGTTTTTT
J gene: TRBJ1-4
V gene: TRBV4-1
D gene: -
clone size: -
CDR3 length: 12

CDR3 protein: CASSDRVRTDTQYF
CDR3 DNA: TGTGCCAGCAGTGACAGGGTACGTACAGATACGCAGTATTTT
J gene: TRBJ2-3
V gene: TRBV6-1
D gene: -
clone size: -
CDR3 length: 14

CDR3 protein: CASGVTLVGSGPIAKNIQYF
CDR3 DNA: TGTGCCAGCGGGGTAACGCTGGTGGGTAGCGGACCTATAGCCAAAAACATTCAGTACTTC
J gene: TRBJ2-4
V gene: TRBV7-8
D gene: -
clone size: -
CDR3 length: 20

CDR3 protein: CASSSLDGGFGSGYTF
CDR3 DNA: TGTGCCAGCAGCTCCCTGGACGGGGGATTCGGCTCTGGCTACACCTTC
J gene: TRBJ1-2
V gene: TRBV5-6
D gene: -
clone size: -
CDR3 length: 16

CDR3 protein: CASSADRGTYGYTF
CDR3 DNA: TGTGCCAGCAGCGCGGACAGGGGGACCTATGGCTACACCTTC
J gene: TRBJ1-2
V gene: TRBV9
D gene: TRBD1
clone size: -
CDR3 length: 14

CDR3 protein: CASSEPGQRYNEQYF
CDR3 DNA: TGTGCCAGCAGTGAACCGGGACAACGGTATAACGAGCAGTACTTC
J gene: TRBJ2-7
V gene: TRBV7-2
D gene: -
clone size: -
CDR3 length: 15

CDR3 protein: CASSIGSSGANVLTF
CDR3 DNA: TGTGCCAGTAGTATAGGCAGCTCTGGGGCCAACGTCCTGACTTTC
J gene: TRBJ2-6
V gene: TRBV19
D gene: -
clone size: -
CDR3 length: 15

CDR3 protein: CASSRTGAKNIQYF
CDR3 DNA: TGTGCCAGCAGCCGGACAGGAGCCAAAAACATTCAGTACTTC
J gene: TRBJ2-4
V gene: TRBV11-2
D gene: TRBD1
clone size: -
CDR3 length: 14

CDR3 protein: CAWRVAGYRQETQYF
CDR3 DNA: TGTGCCTGGAGGGTAGCGGGGTACCGTCAAGAGACCCAGTACTTC
J gene: TRBJ2-5
V gene: TRBV30
D gene: TRBD2
clone size: -
CDR3 length: 15

CDR3 protein: CASSRRQGGVLANEKLFF
CDR3 DNA: TGTGCCAGCAGCCGACGACAGGGAGGCGTACTAGCTAATGAAAAACTGTTTTTT
J gene: TRBJ1-4
V gene: TRBV27
D gene: TRBD1
clone size: few
CDR3 length: 18

CDR3 protein: CASSLGDGGEQYF
CDR3 DNA: TGTGCCAGCAGCTTGGGCGATGGAGGCGAGCAGTACTTC
J gene: TRBJ2-7
V gene: TRBV5-6
D gene: -
clone size: -
CDR3 length: 13

CDR3 protein: CASSVEAGEAFF
CDR3 DNA: TGTGCCAGCAGCGTAGAGGCAGGTGAAGCTTTCTTT
J gene: TRBJ1-1
V gene: TRBV9
D gene: -
clone size: once
CDR3 length: 12

CDR3 protein: CASSLRLGTDTQYF
CDR3 DNA: TGTGCCAGCAGCCTTCGACTCGGCACAGATACGCAGTATTTT
J gene: TRBJ2-3
V gene: TRBV7-6
D gene: -
clone size: medium-sized
CDR3 length: 14

CDR3 protein: CAAEEGTGGYTF
CDR3 DNA: TGTGCCGCTGAGGAGGGGACGGGAGGCTACACCTTC
J gene: TRBJ1-2
V gene: TRBV7-9
D gene: -
clone size: -
CDR3 length: 12

CDR3 protein: CAWLLPPYNEQFF
CDR3 DNA: TGTGCCTGGCTACTTCCGCCCTACAATGAGCAGTTCTTC
J gene: TRBJ2-1
V gene: TRBV30
D gene: -
clone size: -
CDR3 length: 13

CDR3 protein: CASSLRQGADYGYTF
CDR3 DNA: TGTGCCAGCAGCTTAAGACAGGGGGCCGACTATGGCTACACCTTC
J gene: TRBJ1-2
V gene: TRBV7-8
D gene: TRBD1
clone size: -
CDR3 length: 15